What follows are 26 T cell receptor beta chains derived from one specimen sequenced in a study of beta chain features in type 1 diabetes. Study conclusions and caveats: All four CD4+ subsets from Type 1 diabetes patients carried moderately but significantly shorter TCRB CDR3s.

The investigators reverse transcribed all of the isolated RNA, so they sequenced expressed TCRB transcripts. Generated by immunoSEQ multiplex PCR, the TCRdb table keeps only in-frame clones and is missing some. The sample includes about 660,000 clones, around 15% of them seen just once. These receptors have no known antigen. The sequencing input was naive CD4+ T cells from blood. Source of these receptors: a man aged 18 to 30 with type 1 diabetes.

The genes are TRBV4-3 and TRBJ1-1; D is possibly TRBD1 (5 bases). V lost 0 bases and J 1 base, leaving 12 bases between the germline ends. This CDR3 region has 16 residues. Per germline, CDR1 LGHNA and CDR2 YSLEER. Here the CDR3 DNA reads TGCGCCAGCAGCCAAGATGGGGCGGTCCGGAACACTGAAGCTTTCTTT. It yields the protein CASSQDGAVRNTEAFF.

In this sample, this clone turned up a few times. J is TRBJ2-7 and V is TRBV9, with 11 bases identical to TRBD2. Germline V lookup: CDR1 SGDLS, CDR2 YYNGEE. The CDR3 totals 16 residues. V gave up 4 bases and J gave up 4 bases; unmatched junction bases: 10. The CDR3 coding sequence is TGTGCCAGCAGCCCCGCCCCCGGGACTAGCGGATACGAGCAGTACTTC. This translates into CASSPAPGTSGYEQYF.

This clone occurred a few times. The rearrangement links TRBV7-6 to TRBJ2-1; perhaps TRBD2 as D (5 bases). Germline V lookup: CDR1 SGHVS, CDR2 FNYEAQ. The ends were cut back, 1 base at V and 10 bases at J, with 23 bases in the middle. The CDR3 has 17 residues. The CDR3 nucleotides read TGTGCCAGCAGCTTAGTCGTGGTACCGTCTATACGAGGGGAGCAGTTCTTC. Amino acids: CASSLVVVPSIRGEQFF. The variable domain in full, completed from reference TRBV7-6 and TRBJ2-1, reads GAGVSQSPRYKVTKRGQDVALRCDPISGHVSLYWYRQALGQGPEFLTYFNYEAQQDKSGLPNDRFSAERPEGSISTLTIQRTEQRDSAMYRCASSLVVVPSIRGEQFFGPGTRLTVL.

The chain couples TRBV5-1 to TRBJ2-1; 12 bases line up with TRBD2. Losses at the gene ends were 2 bases for V and 5 bases for J; bases not matched to a gene: 5. There are 16 residues in the CDR3. Per germline, CDR1 SGHRS and CDR2 YFSETQ. CDR3 coding DNA: TGCGCCAGCAGCTTCCGACTAGCGGGAGAGGACAATGAGCAGTTCTTC. The encoded protein is CASSFRLAGEDNEQFF.

This clone was observed a handful of times. V gene TRBV5-1 combines with J gene TRBJ2-3; unclear D gene. The V end lost 0 bases, the J end lost 1 base, and 12 bases lay between the germline ends. Looked up from germline, CDR1 is SGHRS and CDR2 is YFSETQ. The CDR3 runs to 16 residues. This CDR3 is CASSLAPGGGTDTQYF. The CDR3 DNA reads TGCGCCAGCAGCTTGGCCCCCGGCGGAGGCACAGATACGCAGTATTTT. The variable domain in full, completed from reference TRBV5-1 and TRBJ2-3, reads KAGVTQTPRYLIKTRGQQVTLSCSPISGHRSVSWYQQTPGQGLQFLFEYFSETQRNKGNFPGRFSGRQFSNSRSEMNVSTLELGDSALYLCASSLAPGGGTDTQYFGPGTRLTVL.

The chain employs TRBV19 and TRBJ1-2; D is unclear. Germline V gives CDR1 LNHDA, CDR2 SQIVND (reference sequence). The CDR3 has 12 amino acids. Between the trimmed V and J ends, which lost 5 bases and 5 bases, there was a span of 9 bases. CDR3 sequence reads: CASSVTVYGYTF. In DNA form, the CDR3 reads TGTGCCAGTAGTGTTACAGTATATGGCTACACCTTC.

V usage is TRBV6-5 and J usage is TRBJ1-2; 7 bases match TRBD1. The trim removed 4 bases at V and 8 bases at J, leaving 4 bases unmatched. The V gene's germline CDR1 is MNHEY and CDR2 SVGAGI. The CDR3 has 12 residues. The CDR3 protein is CASSSTGEGYTF. The CDR3 nucleotides read TGTGCCAGCAGTTCAACAGGGGAGGGCTACACCTTC.

This clone was detected only a few times. The gene calls are TRBV7-9 and TRBJ1-2; D gene uncertain. CDR1 and CDR2 (germline): SEHNR, FQNEAQ (reference sequence). V was clipped by 1 base and J by 4 bases, with 7 bases between them. This CDR3 contains 13 residues. CDR3 amino acids: CASSLDPFYGYTF. In DNA, the CDR3 is TGTGCCAGCAGCTTAGATCCGTTCTATGGCTACACCTTC. The full variable domain, rest sourced from reference TRBV7-9 and TRBJ1-2, is DTGVSQNPRHKITKRGQNVTFRCDPISEHNRLYWYRQTLGQGPEFLTYFQNEAQLEKSRLLSDRFSAERPKGSFSTLEIQRTEQGDSAMYLCASSLDPFYGYTFGSGTRLTVV.

This sequence joins TRBV6-5 and TRBJ1-4; D possibly corresponds to TRBD1 (5 bases). This CDR3 is 14 amino acids long. Germline loops: CDR1 MNHEY, CDR2 SVGAGI. V lost 0 bases and J 15 bases, leaving 17 bases between the germline ends. CDR3 region: CASSYSKWGRVMFF. The CDR3 DNA sequence: TGTGCCAGCAGTTACTCGAAGTGGGGCAGGGTGATGTTTTTT.

The CDR3 DNA is TGTGCCAGTAGCCGGGACCCAGATAACATTCAGTACTTC. It yields the protein CASSRDPDNIQYF. The chain joins TRBV19 to TRBJ2-4, with D perhaps TRBD1 or TRBD2 (5 bases each). This CDR3 is built from 13 residues. Germline V lookup: CDR1 LNHDA, CDR2 SQIVND (reference sequence). The V and J ends lost 6 bases and 7 bases respectively, with 13 bases between them.

The chain links TRBV28 to TRBJ2-3; D ambiguous. Germline V gene lookup returns CDR1 MDHEN and CDR2 SYDVKM. This CDR3 spans 13 amino acids. The V end was cut by 2 bases, the J end by 6 bases, with 9 bases between. The CDR3 DNA reads TGTGCCAGCAGTTTAGGGCTAGTCGATACGCAGTATTTT. Its translation is CASSLGLVDTQYF.

The chain combines TRBV15 with TRBJ2-2; D possibly uses TRBD1 or TRBD2 (6 bases each). The CDR3 length is 17 residues. In germline, CDR1 is LNHNV, CDR2 YYDKDF (reference sequence). V lost 6 bases, J lost 1 base, and 18 bases lay in between. As DNA, the CDR3 is TGTGCCACCAGTCTACGTAGGGGGGTGAAGAACACCGGGGAGCTGTTTTTT. This codes for CATSLRRGVKNTGELFF.

This clone has more than one count but fewer than ten. V and J are TRBV5-4 and TRBJ2-2; 8 bases align to TRBD2. Germline CDR1 and CDR2: SGHNT and YYREEE (reference sequence). V lost 4 bases, J lost 1 base, and 6 bases stayed unmatched. This CDR3 region has 16 residues. The CDR3 region is CASSTKREQNTGELFF. The CDR3 DNA sequence: TGTGCCAGCAGCACGAAGCGGGAGCAGAACACCGGGGAGCTGTTTTTT.

This rearrangement joins TRBV6-5 to TRBJ1-5; D is possibly TRBD1 (6 bases). The CDR3 has 14 residues. Trimming shortened V by 6 bases and J by 5 bases, and 14 bases separated the two germline ends. CDR1 is MNHEY and CDR2 is SVGAGI in the germline V gene. The CDR3 nucleotides are TGTGCCAGCAGGACAGGCGTGTTGGATCAGCCCCAGCATTTT. It translates to CASRTGVLDQPQHF.

In its sample, this clone was seen a few times. The chain couples TRBV30 to TRBJ2-3; TRBD2 matches at 15 bases. The length of the CDR3 is 17 residues. Trimming removed 1 base from V and 6 bases from J; junction bases left unmatched: 8. Germline loops: CDR1 GTSNPN, CDR2 SVGIG (reference sequence). The CDR3 DNA reads TGTGCCTGGAGTGACTGGACTAGCGGGGGGGCCAGTGATACGCAGTATTTT. Protein product: CAWSDWTSGGASDTQYF.

This clone was observed a few times. This chain joins TRBV9 and TRBJ2-7; 10 bases map to TRBD2. Germline trimming cut 0 bases from V and 1 base from J; bases unmatched to any gene: 1. In germline, CDR1 is SGDLS, CDR2 YYNGEE. This CDR3 is built from 15 residues. The CDR3, as DNA: TGTGCCAGCAGCGTAGAACTAGCGGGGTCCTACGAGCAGTACTTC. Translation gives CASSVELAGSYEQYF.

The chain employs TRBV25-1 and TRBJ1-2; the match to TRBD1 covers 8 bases. The CDR3 length is 16 residues. Germline trimming cut 1 base from V and 4 bases from J; bases unmatched to any gene: 8. CDR1 is MGHDK and CDR2 is SYGVNS in the germline V gene. Written as DNA, the CDR3 is TGTGCCAGCAGTGAATTCCCAGGGGGCCATCCCTATGGCTACACCTTC. It translates to CASSEFPGGHPYGYTF.

This rearrangement joins TRBV25-1 to TRBJ2-7; D might be TRBD1 or TRBD2, each matching 5 bases. Germline V gene lookup returns CDR1 MGHDK and CDR2 SYGVNS. V lost 3 bases and J lost 6, with 12 bases in between. The CDR3 runs 13 residues. CDR3 in DNA: TGTGCCAGCAGTGAGGGGCCCGGGGTCGAGCAGTACTTC. Translated, it gives CASSEGPGVEQYF.

The V gene is TRBV6-1, the J gene TRBJ2-6; no definite D call. This CDR3 comprises 15 residues. CDR1 and CDR2 from the germline V gene are MNHNS and SASEGT. The ends were cut back, 1 base at V and 8 bases at J, with 12 bases in the middle. CDR3 coding DNA: TGTGCCAGCAGTGAAGTTGTTGGCGTGACCAACGTCCTGACTTTC. Translating it yields CASSEVVGVTNVLTF.

Only a few counts were recorded for this clone. The CDR3 is CASSFSLKVSGANVLTF. As DNA, the CDR3 is TGTGCCAGCAGCTTCTCCTTGAAGGTCTCTGGGGCCAACGTCCTGACTTTC. The chain recombines TRBV5-4 with TRBJ2-6; D is unresolved. Germline lookup yields CDR1 SGHNT and CDR2 YYREEE (reference sequence). Trimming shortened V by 2 bases and J by 0 bases, and 12 bases separated the two germline ends. This CDR3 comprises 17 residues.

The chain carries TRBV4-3 and TRBJ2-5; the D is unclear. The CDR3 runs to 15 residues. The V and J ends lost 4 bases and 1 base respectively, with 13 bases between them. Germline CDR1 and CDR2: LGHNA and YSLEER. CDR3 loop: CASSLRWGGQETQYF. DNA of the CDR3: TGCGCCAGCAGCCTCCGATGGGGTGGCCAAGAGACCCAGTACTTC.

The genes are TRBV29-1 and TRBJ1-2, with D possibly TRBD1 on 6 matching bases. CDR1 is SQVTM and CDR2 is ANQGSEA in the germline V gene. The CDR3 spans 12 residues. V shed 5 bases and J shed 2 bases, with 9 bases lying between them. CDR3 protein: CSVRGQNYGYTF. DNA for the CDR3: TGCAGCGTTCGCGGACAGAACTATGGCTACACCTTC.

This clone has only a few counts. Here the CDR3 reads CATSSRDRGYEQYF. In DNA form, the CDR3 reads TGTGCCACCAGCAGCCGGGACAGGGGCTACGAGCAGTACTTC. The chain combines TRBV15 with TRBJ2-7; the match to TRBD1 covers 10 bases. The germline V gene has CDR1 LNHNV and CDR2 YYDKDF (reference sequence). J was trimmed by 3 bases and V by 3 bases; bases with no gene match: 2. This CDR3 spans 14 amino acids.

The chain is built from TRBV7-6 and TRBJ2-1; D is ambiguous. Trimming took off 1 base at V and 4 bases at J, with 5 bases between the two ends. Germline V gene sequence: CDR1 SGHVS, CDR2 FNYEAQ. The CDR3 spans 13 residues. CDR3 loop: CASSLDRYNEQFF. The CDR3 nucleotides are TGTGCCAGCAGCTTAGACCGGTACAATGAGCAGTTCTTC.

This chain links TRBV7-2 with TRBJ2-3, with a weak D call TRBD2 (6 bases). Germline V gene data show CDR1 as SGHTA and CDR2 as FQGNSA. V was shortened by 1 base and J by 7 bases, with 15 bases between the two germline ends. This CDR3 is built from 15 residues. Here the CDR3 DNA reads TGTGCCAGCAGCTTAGGGAGGGCCGGAGGGAATACGCAGTATTTT. Encoded protein: CASSLGRAGGNTQYF. Looking up the rest from reference TRBV7-2 and TRBJ2-3 gives the full variable domain: GAGVSQSPSNKVTEKGKDVELRCDPISGHTALYWYRQSLGQGLEFLIYFQGNSAPDKSGLPSDRFSAERTGGSVSTLTIQRTQQEDSAVYLCASSLGRAGGNTQYFGPGTRLTVL.

The chain combines TRBV6-5 with TRBJ2-3; TRBD2 matches at 9 bases. The CDR3 extends over 15 amino acids. Germline-derived CDR1 and CDR2 are MNHEY and SVGAGI. The V segment lost 6 bases and the J segment 1 base; nucleotides outside the gene matches: 5. DNA of the CDR3: TGTGCCAGCAGGAGCGGGGGGCCCGGCACAGATACGCAGTATTTT. Residues: CASRSGGPGTDTQYF.